This is a list of T cell receptor beta chains from one sample in a study of cytomegalovirus exposure and HLA in healthy donors. Sequenced by immunoSEQ multiplex PCR; TCRdb stores in-frame clones only, minus some. The data contain 300,000 to 350,000 clones, roughly 87% of them seen just once; the ten biggest clones take up over 0.9%. Sequencing was done on a sample of PBMCs. These receptors all come from a man aged 30 to 39 in good health and CMV-seronegative. The CDR3 runs from the conserved cysteine through the conserved F or W. Each record gives: clone size, D gene, J gene, V gene, CDR3 protein, CDR3 DNA. The D gene is left open where the match is weak. Expanded clones get a size class; other rows say once, few or many, or leave the size out.

abundance: .; d_gene: .; j_gene: TRBJ1-4; v_gene: TRBV5-1; CDR3aa: CASSLAPGGTNEKLFF; CDR3nt: TGCGCCAGCAGCTTGGCTCCCGGGGGAACTAATGAAAAACTGTTTTTT
abundance: .; d_gene: TRBD1; j_gene: TRBJ2-3; v_gene: TRBV10-3; CDR3aa: CATGPTPGQGADTQYF; CDR3nt: TGTGCCACCGGTCCGACGCCGGGACAGGGGGCAGATACGCAGTATTTT
abundance: .; d_gene: .; j_gene: TRBJ2-1; v_gene: TRBV29-1; CDR3aa: CSVDPLAFDEQFF; CDR3nt: TGCAGCGTTGATCCCCTAGCTTTCGATGAGCAGTTCTTC
abundance: .; d_gene: .; j_gene: TRBJ1-5; v_gene: TRBV28; CDR3aa: CASSSPTGSGKPQHF; CDR3nt: TGTGCCAGCAGTTCCCCGACAGGATCGGGCAAGCCCCAGCATTTT
abundance: few; d_gene: .; j_gene: TRBJ2-7; v_gene: TRBV18; CDR3aa: CASSTRGLSSYEQYF; CDR3nt: TGTGCCAGCTCAACTCGGGGACTGAGCTCCTACGAGCAGTACTTC
abundance: few; d_gene: .; j_gene: TRBJ1-2; v_gene: TRBV4-3; CDR3aa: CASSRTSFYGYTF; CDR3nt: TGCGCCAGCAGCAGGACATCCTTTTATGGCTACACCTTC
abundance: .; d_gene: TRBD1; j_gene: TRBJ2-3; v_gene: TRBV6-4; CDR3aa: CASSDGQGYTQYF; CDR3nt: TGTGCCAGCAGTGACGGACAGGGGTATACGCAGTATTTT
abundance: once; d_gene: .; j_gene: TRBJ1-6; v_gene: TRBV4-1; CDR3aa: CASSQPLSPRSPLHF; CDR3nt: TGCGCCAGCAGCCAGCCTTTGAGCCCGAGGTCACCCCTCCACTTT
abundance: .; d_gene: .; j_gene: TRBJ1-2; v_gene: TRBV2; CDR3aa: CASLDSVSYGYTF; CDR3nt: TGTGCCAGCTTAGACAGTGTCTCTTATGGCTACACCTTC
abundance: once; d_gene: TRBD1; j_gene: TRBJ1-1; v_gene: TRBV5-1; CDR3aa: CASSLNTGVAFF; CDR3nt: TGCGCCAGCAGCCTCAATACAGGGGTAGCTTTCTTT
abundance: .; d_gene: .; j_gene: TRBJ2-2; v_gene: TRBV7-9; CDR3aa: CASSSTKALATGELFF; CDR3nt: TGTGCCAGCAGCTCAACTAAGGCCCTAGCGACCGGGGAGCTGTTTTTT
abundance: .; d_gene: TRBD1; j_gene: TRBJ1-1; v_gene: TRBV6-1; CDR3aa: CASRQGANTEAFF; CDR3nt: TGTGCCAGCAGACAGGGGGCGAACACTGAAGCTTTCTTT
abundance: .; d_gene: .; j_gene: TRBJ2-5; v_gene: TRBV2; CDR3aa: CASSEVVQQETQYF; CDR3nt: TGTGCCAGCAGTGAAGTAGTACAGCAAGAGACCCAGTACTTC
abundance: .; d_gene: TRBD1; j_gene: TRBJ1-2; v_gene: TRBV19; CDR3aa: CASSPGQDRVGYTF; CDR3nt: TGTGCCAGTAGTCCAGGACAGGACCGGGTTGGCTACACCTTC
abundance: .; d_gene: TRBD1; j_gene: TRBJ2-4; v_gene: TRBV2; CDR3aa: CASSQQGLLTKNIQYF; CDR3nt: TGTGCCAGCAGTCAACAGGGGTTGTTAACCAAAAACATTCAGTACTTC
abundance: .; d_gene: TRBD2; j_gene: TRBJ2-1; v_gene: TRBV5-4; CDR3aa: CAVQKAGTYNEQFF; CDR3nt: TGTGCCGTCCAAAAAGCGGGAACCTACAATGAGCAGTTCTTC
abundance: few; d_gene: .; j_gene: TRBJ2-7; v_gene: TRBV2; CDR3aa: CASRGDTLTYEQYF; CDR3nt: TGTGCCAGCAGGGGTGACACTCTGACCTACGAGCAGTACTTC
abundance: .; d_gene: .; j_gene: TRBJ1-2; v_gene: TRBV4-1; CDR3aa: CASSQEMNIFGYTF; CDR3nt: TGCGCCAGCAGCCAAGAAATGAACATATTTGGCTACACCTTC
abundance: .; d_gene: TRBD1; j_gene: TRBJ1-4; v_gene: TRBV5-1; CDR3aa: CASSEMGQSEKLFF; CDR3nt: TGCGCCAGCAGCGAAATGGGACAGAGCGAAAAACTGTTTTTT
abundance: .; d_gene: .; j_gene: TRBJ1-2; v_gene: TRBV29-1; CDR3aa: CSVETGYYGYTF; CDR3nt: TGCAGCGTAGAGACAGGTTACTATGGCTACACCTTC
abundance: .; d_gene: .; j_gene: TRBJ1-3; v_gene: TRBV7-2; CDR3aa: CASSFNSGNTIYF; CDR3nt: TGTGCCAGCAGCTTCAACTCTGGAAACACCATATATTTT
abundance: .; d_gene: TRBD2; j_gene: TRBJ2-1; v_gene: TRBV6-6; CDR3aa: CASSYSDTSGGDEQFF; CDR3nt: TGTGCCAGCAGTTACTCCGACACTAGCGGGGGCGATGAGCAGTTCTTC
abundance: .; d_gene: .; j_gene: TRBJ1-4; v_gene: TRBV5-1; CDR3aa: CASSRGLAGPNEKLFF; CDR3nt: TGCGCCAGCAGCCGTGGGCTGGCAGGCCCTAATGAAAAACTGTTTTTT
abundance: .; d_gene: .; j_gene: TRBJ2-2; v_gene: TRBV4-2; CDR3aa: CASSQVSGNTGELFF; CDR3nt: TGTGCCAGCAGCCAAGTTTCAGGGAACACCGGGGAGCTGTTTTTT
abundance: few; d_gene: TRBD1; j_gene: TRBJ1-5; v_gene: TRBV6-5; CDR3aa: CASNRGPWQPQHF; CDR3nt: TGTGCCAGCAACAGGGGGCCATGGCAGCCCCAGCATTTT
abundance: once; d_gene: TRBD2; j_gene: TRBJ2-1; v_gene: TRBV5-4; CDR3aa: CASRVSGGAGVNEQFF; CDR3nt: TGTGCCAGCAGGGTTAGCGGGGGGGCTGGGGTAAATGAGCAGTTCTTC
abundance: .; d_gene: .; j_gene: TRBJ2-3; v_gene: TRBV7-6; CDR3aa: CASSAGVTDTQYF; CDR3nt: TGTGCCAGCAGCGCAGGGGTTACAGATACGCAGTATTTT
abundance: .; d_gene: .; j_gene: TRBJ2-7; v_gene: TRBV7-6; CDR3aa: CASSYDRTGEQYF; CDR3nt: TGTGCCAGCAGTTACGACAGGACCGGCGAGCAGTACTTC
abundance: .; d_gene: .; j_gene: TRBJ1-1; v_gene: TRBV12-5; CDR3aa: CASGLVVFGKLNTEAFF; CDR3nt: TGTGCTAGTGGTTTGGTAGTCTTCGGGAAACTGAACACTGAAGCTTTCTTT
abundance: .; d_gene: TRBD1; j_gene: TRBJ2-3; v_gene: TRBV25-1; CDR3aa: CASSTGTGSDTQYF; CDR3nt: TGTGCCAGCAGTACTGGGACAGGGTCAGATACGCAGTATTTT
abundance: .; d_gene: TRBD1; j_gene: TRBJ1-1; v_gene: TRBV5-4; CDR3aa: CASSRTGATEAFF; CDR3nt: TGTGCCAGCAGCAGGACAGGGGCTACTGAAGCTTTCTTT
abundance: .; d_gene: TRBD1; j_gene: TRBJ2-7; v_gene: TRBV27; CDR3aa: CASWIQGYSIEQYF; CDR3nt: TGTGCCAGCTGGATACAGGGGTACTCCATCGAGCAGTACTTC
abundance: .; d_gene: .; j_gene: TRBJ1-2; v_gene: TRBV18; CDR3aa: CASSPSIGGNYGYTF; CDR3nt: TGTGCCAGCTCACCATCAATCGGGGGGAACTATGGCTACACCTTC
abundance: .; d_gene: TRBD2; j_gene: TRBJ2-1; v_gene: TRBV6-1; CDR3aa: CASSGAGGPHNEQFF; CDR3nt: TGTGCCAGCAGTGGGGCGGGGGGGCCACACAATGAGCAGTTCTTC
abundance: .; d_gene: TRBD1; j_gene: TRBJ1-1; v_gene: TRBV5-6; CDR3aa: CASSLSGEGAHTEAFF; CDR3nt: TGTGCCAGCAGCCTAAGCGGCGAGGGGGCACACACTGAAGCTTTCTTT
abundance: .; d_gene: .; j_gene: TRBJ2-7; v_gene: TRBV11-2; CDR3aa: CASSVYRAGSGYEQYF; CDR3nt: TGTGCCAGCAGCGTTTACCGTGCAGGGTCCGGCTACGAGCAGTACTTC
abundance: .; d_gene: TRBD2; j_gene: TRBJ2-2; v_gene: TRBV5-1; CDR3aa: CASSPGLAGGTGELFF; CDR3nt: TGCGCCAGCAGCCCCGGACTAGCGGGGGGCACCGGGGAGCTGTTTTTT
abundance: .; d_gene: TRBD1; j_gene: TRBJ2-1; v_gene: TRBV7-2; CDR3aa: CASSLDRGYNEQFF; CDR3nt: TGTGCCAGCAGCTTAGACAGGGGTTACAATGAGCAGTTCTTC
abundance: .; d_gene: TRBD2; j_gene: TRBJ2-7; v_gene: TRBV27; CDR3aa: CASRTTSGGSYEQYF; CDR3nt: TGTGCCAGCAGAACGACTAGCGGGGGCTCTTACGAGCAGTACTTC
abundance: .; d_gene: TRBD1; j_gene: TRBJ1-6; v_gene: TRBV27; CDR3aa: CASSLTGPDYNSPLHF; CDR3nt: TGTGCCAGCAGTCTGACAGGGCCCGACTATAATTCACCCCTCCACTTT
abundance: .; d_gene: .; j_gene: TRBJ2-3; v_gene: TRBV5-6; CDR3aa: CASSLARGLSDTQYF; CDR3nt: TGTGCCAGCAGCTTGGCTCGGGGTTTGTCAGATACGCAGTATTTT
abundance: .; d_gene: .; j_gene: TRBJ1-2; v_gene: TRBV7-9; CDR3aa: CASSFESDYGYTF; CDR3nt: TGTGCCAGCAGCTTTGAATCAGACTATGGCTACACCTTC
abundance: .; d_gene: .; j_gene: TRBJ2-1; v_gene: TRBV5-6; CDR3aa: CASSSKASGTLRAKQFF; CDR3nt: TGTGCCAGCAGCTCCAAGGCCTCGGGAACCCTAAGGGCCAAGCAGTTCTTC
abundance: .; d_gene: TRBD2; j_gene: TRBJ2-3; v_gene: TRBV5-1; CDR3aa: CASSFSAGGPGTDTQYF; CDR3nt: TGCGCCAGCAGCTTCTCAGCGGGGGGGCCGGGCACAGATACGCAGTATTTT
abundance: .; d_gene: .; j_gene: TRBJ2-5; v_gene: TRBV6-5; CDR3aa: CASSSGGQIQETQYF; CDR3nt: TGTGCCAGCAGTTCTGGCGGACAAATACAAGAGACCCAGTACTTC
abundance: .; d_gene: TRBD2; j_gene: TRBJ2-7; v_gene: TRBV10-2; CDR3aa: CASSNGGGHYEQYF; CDR3nt: TGCGCCAGCAGTAATGGCGGGGGTCACTACGAGCAGTACTTC
abundance: .; d_gene: .; j_gene: TRBJ2-7; v_gene: TRBV4-3; CDR3aa: CASSQDVTGASYEQYF; CDR3nt: TGCGCCAGCAGCCAAGATGTAACAGGAGCCTCCTACGAGCAGTACTTC
abundance: .; d_gene: TRBD2; j_gene: TRBJ2-7; v_gene: TRBV19; CDR3aa: CASSTRTSGAYEQYF; CDR3nt: TGTGCCAGTAGTACTCGGACTAGCGGGGCCTACGAGCAGTACTTC